These T cell receptor beta chains were read from a single sample in a study of T-cell memory formation after mild COVID-19. TCRdb itself ran the 5' RACE reads through MiXCR, one entry per CDR3 protein. The sample contains a few hundred thousand distinct CDR3 sequences, over 25% of which appear only once. Sequences were obtained from PBMCs or a T cell subset sorted from them (not recorded which). These receptors came from an adult woman who had mild COVID-19 (a few samples of this study predate the infection). Cell type and time point are not known. The CDR3 runs from the conserved cysteine through the conserved F or W. The D gene is left open where the match is weak. A clone size is listed for some rows: how often the clone was seen (once, few, many), or a class if it is expanded.

CDR3 protein	CDR3 DNA	D gene	V gene	J gene	clone size
CASRGNAGAWYGYTF	TGTGCCAGCAGGGGTAACGCGGGAGCATGGTATGGCTACACCTTC	NA	TRBV7-2	TRBJ1-2	NA
CSATRTSGGTAQYF	TGCAGTGCCACTAGGACTAGCGGGGGGACAGCCCAGTACTTC	TRBD2	TRBV20-1	TRBJ2-5	many
CASSLKAGGTDTQYF	TGTGCCAGCAGTTTAAAAGCGGGGGGCACAGATACGCAGTATTTT	TRBD2	TRBV12-3/TRBV12-4	TRBJ2-3	NA
CASRGRGIYNEQFF	TGTGCCAGCAGGGGGAGGGGAATCTACAATGAGCAGTTCTTC	TRBD2	TRBV7-9	TRBJ2-1	few
CASSLAGDYAEAFF	TGCGCCAGCAGCTTGGCAGGGGATTACGCTGAAGCTTTCTTT	NA	TRBV5-1	TRBJ1-1	few
CASSHRGHSYEQYF	TGTGCCAGCAGTCACAGGGGCCACTCCTACGAGCAGTACTTC	TRBD1	TRBV4-2	TRBJ2-7	NA
CASSPEDGSNTF	TGTGCCAGCAGCCCAGAAGACGGGTCCAACACCTTC	NA	TRBV3-1	TRBJ1-2	NA
CASMVRAALIDTQYF	TGTGCCAGCATGGTCCGAGCGGCATTAATAGATACGCAGTATTTT	NA	TRBV12-3/TRBV12-4	TRBJ2-3	few
CASNSFHGIAETSYNEQFF	TGTGCCAGCAACTCATTCCATGGGATAGCGGAGACCTCCTACAATGAGCAGTTCTTC	NA	TRBV3-1	TRBJ2-1	few
CAISESSKTGGHYEQYF	TGTGCCATCAGTGAGTCTTCCAAGACAGGGGGGCACTACGAGCAGTACTTC	TRBD1	TRBV10-3	TRBJ2-7	NA
CATSRAPTTGNYGYTF	TGTGCCACCAGCAGAGCTCCAACGACAGGGAACTATGGCTACACCTTC	TRBD1	TRBV15	TRBJ1-2	few
CASSPGTRGETQYF	TGCGCCAGCAGTCCCGGGACTCGAGGGGAGACCCAGTACTTC	NA	TRBV5-1	TRBJ2-5	NA
CASSPGGPNTEAFF	TGTGCCAGCAGCCCGGGGGGGCCGAACACTGAAGCTTTCTTT	NA	TRBV7-9	TRBJ1-1	NA
CASSLPGAGQYNEQFF	TGTGCCAGCAGTCTCCCGGGGGCAGGACAATACAATGAGCAGTTCTTC	NA	TRBV28	TRBJ2-1	NA
CSARGPEGPDTQYF	TGCAGTGCCCGCGGTCCGGAGGGGCCCGATACGCAGTATTTT	NA	TRBV20-1	TRBJ2-3	NA